These 11 T cell receptor beta chains share one sample of origin, sequenced in a study of OX40 agonist ivuxolimab in advanced cancers. Profiling relied on immunoSEQ multiplex PCR, and the TCRdb table lists in-frame clones only, not all of them. Here the sample spans some 74,000 clones, roughly 88% being singletons. This sample comprised CD4+ or CD8+ T cells sorted from blood, obtained in a trial of the OX40 agonist ivuxolimab. The receptors were gathered from an adult with an advanced solid tumor such as melanoma, head and neck, liver or kidney cancer.

The chain uses TRBV7-8 and TRBJ2-1; possibly TRBD2 for D (7 bases). Trimming took off 1 base at V and 1 base at J, with 20 bases between the two ends. CDR3 length: 19 residues. CDR1 and CDR2 from the germline V gene are SGHVS and FQNEAQ. CDR3 sequence (DNA): TGTGCCAGCAGCTTAGGATTTACGGGGGGCCCGGAGTCCTACAATGAGCAGTTCTTC. The encoded protein is CASSLGFTGGPESYNEQFF.

The J gene is TRBJ2-3, the V gene TRBV7-2, with a tentative D call TRBD1 (5 bases). Germline V gene data show CDR1 as SGHTA and CDR2 as FQGNSA. The ends were cut back, 2 bases at V and 6 bases at J, with 9 bases in the middle. The CDR3 is made up of 13 amino acids. CDR3 protein: CASSLKSGDTQYF. Here the CDR3 DNA reads TGTGCCAGCAGCTTAAAATCAGGGGATACGCAGTATTTT.

This chain links TRBV29-1 with TRBJ2-4; maybe TRBD1 (7 bases). Trimming cost V 6 bases and J 4 bases, with 13 bases left between them. The CDR3 runs to 13 residues. CDR1 is SQVTM, CDR2 ANQGSEA, per germline. Written as DNA, the CDR3 is TGCAGCGTAAGACAGGGAGGTAAAAACATTCAGTACTTC. It translates to CSVRQGGKNIQYF.

The chain combines TRBV19 with TRBJ1-1; D gene ambiguous. Deletions cut 2 bases from V and 1 base from J, with 14 bases between. Germline CDR1 and CDR2: LNHDA and SQIVND (reference sequence). The CDR3 runs 16 residues. The CDR3 reads CASSIYGRGTNTEAFF. CDR3 DNA sequence: TGTGCCAGTAGTATATATGGTCGGGGTACGAACACTGAAGCTTTCTTT.

The chain couples TRBV2 to TRBJ1-1; D is uncertain. Trimming shortened V by 7 bases and J by 3 bases, and 12 bases separated the two germline ends. The germline gives CDR1 SNHLY, CDR2 FYNNEI. The CDR3 runs to 13 residues. The DNA for the CDR3 is TGTGCCAGCAAGGACGAACGGTACACTGAAGCTTTCTTT. Translated: CASKDERYTEAFF.

The chain links TRBV5-5 to TRBJ1-4; no clear D gene. Germline CDR1 SGHKS, CDR2 YYEKEE (reference sequence). The CDR3 has 17 residues. Between the trimmed V and J ends, which lost 0 bases and 0 bases, there was a span of 12 bases. This chain's CDR3 is CASSLADPPTTNEKLFF. In DNA, the CDR3 is TGTGCCAGCAGCTTGGCCGACCCGCCGACAACTAATGAAAAACTGTTTTTT.

This chain uses TRBV11-2 with TRBJ2-3; D gene ambiguous. Germline V gene data show CDR1 as SGHAT and CDR2 as FQNNGV. The CDR3 is 16 residues long. V lost 2 bases and J 6 bases, leaving 18 bases between the germline ends. The CDR3 is CASSLRQDSSYDTQYF. The CDR3 DNA reads TGTGCCAGCAGCTTAAGGCAGGATTCGTCTTATGATACGCAGTATTTT.

This chain uses TRBV6-4 with TRBJ1-6; 7 bases map to TRBD1. Germline V CDR1 and CDR2: MRHNA, SNTAGT. V shed 2 bases, J shed 4 bases, and the junction held 8 bases outside the gene matches. The CDR3 covers 17 residues. CDR3 region: CASSDTNRGGYNSPLHF. In nucleotides, the CDR3 is TGTGCCAGCAGTGACACAAACAGGGGCGGTTATAATTCACCCCTCCACTTT.

This sequence joins TRBV25-1 and TRBJ1-2, with TRBD1 identical over 7 bases. The length of the CDR3 is 14 residues. V lost 8 bases to trimming and J lost 3 bases; unmatched junction nucleotides: 9. Germline CDR1 MGHDK, CDR2 SYGVNS. CDR3 in DNA: TGTGCCAGCTCTTTCCGGGACAGAGACTATGGCTACACCTTC. This codes for CASSFRDRDYGYTF.

In regard to this clone: The same CDR3 also results from other DNA sequences found in this sample. The chain carries TRBV18 and TRBJ1-5; D gene uncertain. V lost 0 bases and J 6 bases, leaving 3 bases between the germline ends. CDR3 length equals 12 residues. Looked up from germline, CDR1 is KGHSH and CDR2 is LQKENI. CDR3 nucleotide sequence: TGTGCCAGCTCACCACCGGGTCAGCCCCAGCATTTT. This gives the protein CASSPPGQPQHF.

CDR3 DNA sequence: TGTGCCAGCAGCTTAGTTGTCCTTGAGCAGTTCTTC. Translation: CASSLVVLEQFF. The chain couples TRBV7-2 to TRBJ2-1; D remains unclear. CDR1 is SGHTA, CDR2 FQGNSA, per germline. V dropped 1 base and J dropped 9 bases, with 7 bases sitting between them. The CDR3 is made up of 12 amino acids.